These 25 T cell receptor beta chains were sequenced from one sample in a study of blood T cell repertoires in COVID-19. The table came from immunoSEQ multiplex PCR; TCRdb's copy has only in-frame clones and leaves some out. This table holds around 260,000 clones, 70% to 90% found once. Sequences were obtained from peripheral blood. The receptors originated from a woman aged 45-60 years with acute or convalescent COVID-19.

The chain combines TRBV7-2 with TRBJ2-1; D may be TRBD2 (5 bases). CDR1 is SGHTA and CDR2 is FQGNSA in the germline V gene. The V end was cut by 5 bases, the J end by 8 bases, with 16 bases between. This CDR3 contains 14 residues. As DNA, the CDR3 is TGTGCCAGCAGCCCTACTGGCCTAGCCTATGAGCAGTTCTTC. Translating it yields CASSPTGLAYEQFF. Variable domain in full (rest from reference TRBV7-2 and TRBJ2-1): GAGVSQSPSNKVTEKGKDVELRCDPISGHTALYWYRQSLGQGLEFLIYFQGNSAPDKSGLPSDRFSAERTGGSVSTLTIQRTQQEDSAVYLCASSPTGLAYEQFFGPGTRLTVL.

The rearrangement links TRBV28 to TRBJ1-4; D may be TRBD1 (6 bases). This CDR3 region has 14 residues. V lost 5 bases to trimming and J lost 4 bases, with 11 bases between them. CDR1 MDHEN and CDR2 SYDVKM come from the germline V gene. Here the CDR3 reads CASSPGTLNEKLFF. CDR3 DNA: TGTGCCAGCAGTCCCGGGACACTTAATGAAAAACTGTTTTTT.

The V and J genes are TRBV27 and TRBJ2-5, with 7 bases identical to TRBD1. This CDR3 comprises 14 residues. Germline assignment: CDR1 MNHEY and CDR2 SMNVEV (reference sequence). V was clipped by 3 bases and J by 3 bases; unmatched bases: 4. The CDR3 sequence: CASSFRDSKETQYF. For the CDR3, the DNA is TGTGCCAGCAGTTTCCGGGACAGTAAAGAGACCCAGTACTTC.

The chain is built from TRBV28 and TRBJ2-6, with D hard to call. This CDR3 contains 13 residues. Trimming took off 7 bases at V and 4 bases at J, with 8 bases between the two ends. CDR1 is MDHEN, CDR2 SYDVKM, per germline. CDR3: CASNRVGANVLTF. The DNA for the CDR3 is TGTGCCAGCAATCGGGTCGGGGCCAACGTCCTGACTTTC.

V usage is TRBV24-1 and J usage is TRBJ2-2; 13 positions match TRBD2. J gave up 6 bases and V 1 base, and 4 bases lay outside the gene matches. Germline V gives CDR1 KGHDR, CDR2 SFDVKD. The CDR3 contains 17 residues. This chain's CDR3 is CATSDFRLAGGAGELFF. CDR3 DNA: TGTGCCACCAGTGATTTTCGACTAGCGGGAGGCGCCGGGGAGCTGTTTTTT.

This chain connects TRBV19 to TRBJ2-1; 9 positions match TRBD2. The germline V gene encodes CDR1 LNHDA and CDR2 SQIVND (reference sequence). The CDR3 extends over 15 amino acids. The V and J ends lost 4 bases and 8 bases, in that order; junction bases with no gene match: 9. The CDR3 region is CASSRATGTSYEQFF. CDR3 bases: TGTGCCAGTAGTAGAGCGACCGGGACTAGCTATGAGCAGTTCTTC.

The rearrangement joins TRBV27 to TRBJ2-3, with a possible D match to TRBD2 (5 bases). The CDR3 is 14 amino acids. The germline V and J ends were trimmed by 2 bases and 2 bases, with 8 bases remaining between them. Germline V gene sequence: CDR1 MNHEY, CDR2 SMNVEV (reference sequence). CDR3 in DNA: TGTGCCAGCAGTTTACGCGGGTACACAGATACGCAGTATTTT. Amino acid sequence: CASSLRGYTDTQYF.

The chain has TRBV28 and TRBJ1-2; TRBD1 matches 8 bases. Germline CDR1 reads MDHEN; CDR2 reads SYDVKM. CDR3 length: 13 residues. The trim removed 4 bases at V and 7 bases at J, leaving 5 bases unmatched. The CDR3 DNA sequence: TGTGCCAGCAGTTCTGGACAGGGCATTGGCTACACCTTC. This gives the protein CASSSGQGIGYTF.

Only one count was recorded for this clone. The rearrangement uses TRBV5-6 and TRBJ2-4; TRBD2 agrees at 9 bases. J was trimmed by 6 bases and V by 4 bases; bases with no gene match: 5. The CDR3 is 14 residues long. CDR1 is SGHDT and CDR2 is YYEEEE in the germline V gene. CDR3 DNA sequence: TGTGCCAGCAGCCGTGGACTAGCGTTAAACATTCAGTACTTC. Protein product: CASSRGLALNIQYF.

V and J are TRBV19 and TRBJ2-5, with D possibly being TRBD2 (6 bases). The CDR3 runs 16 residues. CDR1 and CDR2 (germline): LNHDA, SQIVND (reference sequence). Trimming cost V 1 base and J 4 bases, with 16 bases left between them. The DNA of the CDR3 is TGTGCCAGTAGTATAGTCGGGAGTGGGGGTCGAGAGACCCAGTACTTC. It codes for CASSIVGSGGRETQYF.

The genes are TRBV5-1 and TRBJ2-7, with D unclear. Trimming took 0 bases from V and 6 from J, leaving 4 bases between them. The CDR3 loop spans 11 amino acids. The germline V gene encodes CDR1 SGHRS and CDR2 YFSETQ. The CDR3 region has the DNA TGCGCCAGCAGCTTGGGAGGCGAGCAGTACTTC. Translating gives CASSLGGEQYF.

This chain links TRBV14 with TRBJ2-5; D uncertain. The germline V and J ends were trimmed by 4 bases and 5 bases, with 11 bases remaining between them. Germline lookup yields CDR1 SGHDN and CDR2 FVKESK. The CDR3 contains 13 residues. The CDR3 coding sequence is TGTGCCAGCAGCCGCGCCCTGTTGGAGACCCAGTACTTC. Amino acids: CASSRALLETQYF.

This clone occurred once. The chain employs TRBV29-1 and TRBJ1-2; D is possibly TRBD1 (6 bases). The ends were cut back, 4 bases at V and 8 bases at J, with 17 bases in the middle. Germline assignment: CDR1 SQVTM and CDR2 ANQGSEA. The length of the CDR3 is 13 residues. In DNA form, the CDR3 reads TGCAGCGTTGGGGACACCAACCGGGGCGGCTACACCTTC. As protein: CSVGDTNRGGYTF. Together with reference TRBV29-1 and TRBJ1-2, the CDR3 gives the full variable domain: SAVISQKPSRDICQRGTSLTIQCQVDSQVTMMFWYRQQPGQSLTLIATANQGSEATYESGFVIDKFPISRPNLTFSTLTVSNMSPEDSSIYLCSVGDTNRGGYTFGSGTRLTVV.

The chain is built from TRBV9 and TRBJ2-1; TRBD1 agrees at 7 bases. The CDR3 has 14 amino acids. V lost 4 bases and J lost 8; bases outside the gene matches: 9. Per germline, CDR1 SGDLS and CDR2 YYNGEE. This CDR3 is CASSSTTGLDEQFF. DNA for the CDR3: TGTGCCAGCAGCTCAACGACAGGGTTAGATGAGCAGTTCTTC.

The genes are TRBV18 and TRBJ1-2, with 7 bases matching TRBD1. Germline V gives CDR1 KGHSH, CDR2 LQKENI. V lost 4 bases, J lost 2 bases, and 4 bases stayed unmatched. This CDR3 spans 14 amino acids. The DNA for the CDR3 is TGTGCCAGCTCACAGGGGACAGAAAACTATGGCTACACCTTC. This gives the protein CASSQGTENYGYTF.

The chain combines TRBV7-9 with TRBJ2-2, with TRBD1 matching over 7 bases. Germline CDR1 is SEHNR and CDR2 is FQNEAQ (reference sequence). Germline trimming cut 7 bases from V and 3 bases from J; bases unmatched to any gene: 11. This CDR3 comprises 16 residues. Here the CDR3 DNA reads TGTGCCAGCACCGGAGTTGAGGGGGCGGACACCGGGGAGCTGTTTTTT. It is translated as CASTGVEGADTGELFF. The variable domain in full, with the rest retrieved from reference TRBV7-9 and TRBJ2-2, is DTGVSQNPRHKITKRGQNVTFRCDPISEHNRLYWYRQTLGQGPEFLTYFQNEAQLEKSRLLSDRFSAERPKGSFSTLEIQRTEQGDSAMYLCASTGVEGADTGELFFGEGSRLTVL.

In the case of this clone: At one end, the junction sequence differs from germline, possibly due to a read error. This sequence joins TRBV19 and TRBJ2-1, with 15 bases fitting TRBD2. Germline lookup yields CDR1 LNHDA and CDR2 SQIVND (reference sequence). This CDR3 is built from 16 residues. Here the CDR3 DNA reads TGTGCCAGTAGTACCGGACTAGCGGGAGGGTGGTATGAGCAGCTCTTC. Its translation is CASSTGLAGGWYEQLF. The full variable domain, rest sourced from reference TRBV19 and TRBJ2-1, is DGGITQSPKYLFRKEGQNVTLSCEQNLNHDAMYWYRQDPGQGLRLIYYSQIVNDFQKGDIAEGYSVSREKKESFPLTVTSAQKNPTAFYLCASSTGLAGGWYEQLFGPGTRLTVL.

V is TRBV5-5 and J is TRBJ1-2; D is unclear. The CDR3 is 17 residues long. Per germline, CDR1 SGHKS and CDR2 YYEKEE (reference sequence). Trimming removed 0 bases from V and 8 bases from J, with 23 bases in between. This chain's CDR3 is CASSLGLGPTIWRGYTF. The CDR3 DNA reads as TGTGCCAGCAGCTTGGGACTCGGCCCCACTATATGGAGGGGCTACACCTTC.

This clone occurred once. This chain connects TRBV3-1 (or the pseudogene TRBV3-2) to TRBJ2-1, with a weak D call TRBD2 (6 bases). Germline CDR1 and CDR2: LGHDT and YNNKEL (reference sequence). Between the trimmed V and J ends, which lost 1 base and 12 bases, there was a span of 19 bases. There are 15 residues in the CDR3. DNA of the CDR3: TGTGCCAGCAGCCAAGTCTTTTCGGGAGAAGATCGGCAGTTCTTC. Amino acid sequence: CASSQVFSGEDRQFF.

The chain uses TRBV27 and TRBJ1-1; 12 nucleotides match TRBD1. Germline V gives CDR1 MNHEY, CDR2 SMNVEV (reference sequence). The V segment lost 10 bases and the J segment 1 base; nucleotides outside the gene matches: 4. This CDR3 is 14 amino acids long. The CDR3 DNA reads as TGTGCCACCCGGGACAGGGGGCAGAACACTGAAGCTTTCTTT. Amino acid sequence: CATRDRGQNTEAFF.

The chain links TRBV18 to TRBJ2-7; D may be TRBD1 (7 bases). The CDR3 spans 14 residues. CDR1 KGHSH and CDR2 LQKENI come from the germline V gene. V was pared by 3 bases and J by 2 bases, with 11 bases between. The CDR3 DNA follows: TGTGCCAGCTCACCCCGCGGGACAGCCTACGAGCAGTACTTC. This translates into CASSPRGTAYEQYF.

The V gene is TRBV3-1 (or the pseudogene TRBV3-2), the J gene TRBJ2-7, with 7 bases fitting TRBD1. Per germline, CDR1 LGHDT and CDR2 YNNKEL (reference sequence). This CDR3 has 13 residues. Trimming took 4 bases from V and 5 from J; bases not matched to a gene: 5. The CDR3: CASSPTGTHEQYF. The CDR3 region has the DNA TGTGCCAGCAGCCCGACAGGGACCCACGAGCAGTACTTC.

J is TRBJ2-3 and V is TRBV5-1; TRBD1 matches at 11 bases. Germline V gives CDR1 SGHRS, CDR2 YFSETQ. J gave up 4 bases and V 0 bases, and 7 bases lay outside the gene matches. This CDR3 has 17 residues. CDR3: CASSLGTGGAVPDTQYF. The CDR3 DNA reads TGCGCCAGCAGCTTGGGGACAGGGGGCGCGGTTCCAGATACGCAGTATTTT.

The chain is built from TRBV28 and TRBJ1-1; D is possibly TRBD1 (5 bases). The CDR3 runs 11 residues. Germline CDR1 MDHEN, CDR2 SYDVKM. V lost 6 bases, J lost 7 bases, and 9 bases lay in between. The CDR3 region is CASRLTGEAFF. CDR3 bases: TGTGCCAGCAGACTCACAGGTGAAGCTTTCTTT.

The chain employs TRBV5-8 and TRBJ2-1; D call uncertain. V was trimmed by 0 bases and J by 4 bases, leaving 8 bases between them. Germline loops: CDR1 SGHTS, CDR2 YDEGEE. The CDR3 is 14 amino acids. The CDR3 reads CASSLAQTYNEQFF. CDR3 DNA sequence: TGTGCCAGCAGCTTGGCACAAACATACAATGAGCAGTTCTTC.